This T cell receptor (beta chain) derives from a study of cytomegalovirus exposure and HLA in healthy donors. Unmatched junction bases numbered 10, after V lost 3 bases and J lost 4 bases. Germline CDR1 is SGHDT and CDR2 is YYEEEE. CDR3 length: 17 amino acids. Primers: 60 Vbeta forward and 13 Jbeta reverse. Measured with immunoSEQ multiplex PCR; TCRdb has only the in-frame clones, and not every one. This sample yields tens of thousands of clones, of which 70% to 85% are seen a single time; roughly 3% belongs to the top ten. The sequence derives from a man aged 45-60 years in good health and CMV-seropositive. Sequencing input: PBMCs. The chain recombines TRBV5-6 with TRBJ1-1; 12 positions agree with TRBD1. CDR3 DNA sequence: TGTGCCAGCAGCTATTCCGGGACAGGGGGCGAGGGCACTGAAGCTTTCTTT. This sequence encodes CASSYSGTGGEGTEAFF.